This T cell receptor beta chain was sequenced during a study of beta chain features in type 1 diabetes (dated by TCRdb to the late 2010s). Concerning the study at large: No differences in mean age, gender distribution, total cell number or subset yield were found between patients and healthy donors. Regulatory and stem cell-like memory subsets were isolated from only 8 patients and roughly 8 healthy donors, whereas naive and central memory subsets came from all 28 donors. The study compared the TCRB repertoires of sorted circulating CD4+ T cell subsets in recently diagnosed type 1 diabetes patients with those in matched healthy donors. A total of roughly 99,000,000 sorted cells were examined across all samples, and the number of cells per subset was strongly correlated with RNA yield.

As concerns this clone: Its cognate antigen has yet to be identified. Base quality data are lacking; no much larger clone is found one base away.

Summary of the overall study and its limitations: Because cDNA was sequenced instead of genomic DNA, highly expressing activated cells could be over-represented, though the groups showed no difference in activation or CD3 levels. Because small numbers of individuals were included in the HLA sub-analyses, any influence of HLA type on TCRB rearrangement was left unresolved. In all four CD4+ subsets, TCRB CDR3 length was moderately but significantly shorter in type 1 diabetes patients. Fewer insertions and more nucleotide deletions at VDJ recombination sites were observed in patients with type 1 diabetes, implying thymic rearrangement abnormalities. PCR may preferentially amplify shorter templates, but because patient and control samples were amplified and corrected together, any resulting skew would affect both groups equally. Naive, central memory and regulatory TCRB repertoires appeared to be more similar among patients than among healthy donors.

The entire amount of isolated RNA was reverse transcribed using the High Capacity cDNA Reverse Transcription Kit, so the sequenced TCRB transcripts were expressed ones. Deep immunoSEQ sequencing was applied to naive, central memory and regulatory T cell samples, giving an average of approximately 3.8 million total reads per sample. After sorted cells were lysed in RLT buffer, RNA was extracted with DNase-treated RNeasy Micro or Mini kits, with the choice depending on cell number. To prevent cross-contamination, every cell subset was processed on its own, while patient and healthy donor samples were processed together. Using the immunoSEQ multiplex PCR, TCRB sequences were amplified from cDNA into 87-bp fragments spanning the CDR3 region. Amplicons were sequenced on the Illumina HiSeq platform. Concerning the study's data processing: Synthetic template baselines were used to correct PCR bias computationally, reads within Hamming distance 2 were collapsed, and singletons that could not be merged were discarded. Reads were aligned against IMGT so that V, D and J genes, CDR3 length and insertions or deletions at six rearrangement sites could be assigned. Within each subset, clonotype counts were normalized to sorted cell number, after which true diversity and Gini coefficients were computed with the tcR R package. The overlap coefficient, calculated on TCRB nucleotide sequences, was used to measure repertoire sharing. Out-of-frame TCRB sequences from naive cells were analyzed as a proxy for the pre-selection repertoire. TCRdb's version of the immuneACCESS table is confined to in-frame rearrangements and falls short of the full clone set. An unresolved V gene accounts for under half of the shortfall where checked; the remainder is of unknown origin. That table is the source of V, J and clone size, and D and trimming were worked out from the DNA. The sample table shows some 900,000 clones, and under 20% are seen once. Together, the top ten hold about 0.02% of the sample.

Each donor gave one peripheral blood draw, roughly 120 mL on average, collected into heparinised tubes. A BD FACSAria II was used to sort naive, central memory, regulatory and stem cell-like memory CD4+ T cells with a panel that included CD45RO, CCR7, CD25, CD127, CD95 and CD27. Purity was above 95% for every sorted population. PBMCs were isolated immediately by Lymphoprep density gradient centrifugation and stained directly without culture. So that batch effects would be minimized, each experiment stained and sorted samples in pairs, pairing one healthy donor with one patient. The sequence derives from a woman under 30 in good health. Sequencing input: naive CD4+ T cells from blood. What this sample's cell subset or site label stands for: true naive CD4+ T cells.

The CDR3 corresponds to CASSFFRGGEATEAFF. The sequenced DNA: TGTGCCAGCAGCTTTTTCCGAGGGGGCGAAGCGACTGAAGCTTTCTTT. The chain employs TRBV5-4 and TRBJ1-1; 7 junctional bases match TRBD1. Including cysteine and phenylalanine, the CDR3 has 16 amino acids. CDR3 DNA is the only sequence kept; it has 48 bases, read in frame from the first base. Per the germline V gene (reference sequence), SGHNT is the CDR1 and YYREEE is the CDR2. The junction shows trimming of 2 bases on V and 5 bases on J, and the gene matches do not reach 12 bases of it.